This TCR beta chain is drawn from a study of cytomegalovirus exposure and HLA in healthy donors. About this clone: Its cognate antigen is unknown.

Study-wide points: TCR beta chain V- and J-gene trimming was linked, in a later analysis, to a missense variant in DCLRE1C. Further analysis, carried out later, found HLA-associated TCR beta chains more clonally expanded than equally common other chains. In a later analysis, at a false discovery rate of 0.05, roughly 16,000 TCR beta sequences matched HLA alleles.

Primers: 60 Vbeta forward and 13 Jbeta reverse. Data came from immunoSEQ multiplex PCR; TCRdb stores just in-frame clones and leaves some out. The sample has 35,000 to 40,000 clones, approximately 71% seen once. CDR1 and CDR2 from the germline V gene are ENHRY and SYGVKD. There are 15 residues in the CDR3. Trimming stripped 8 bases from V and 5 bases from J, with 20 bases between. V gene TRBV10-3 combines with J gene TRBJ2-3, with a weak D call TRBD1 (6 bases). The sequenced material came from PBMCs. This TCR was sampled from a man in his fifties or sixties in good health and CMV-seropositive. The CDR3 region has the DNA TGTGCCATCCGCCCCGGAGCGAGGGGGAGAGATACGCAGTATTTT. Its protein product is CAIRPGARGRDTQYF.